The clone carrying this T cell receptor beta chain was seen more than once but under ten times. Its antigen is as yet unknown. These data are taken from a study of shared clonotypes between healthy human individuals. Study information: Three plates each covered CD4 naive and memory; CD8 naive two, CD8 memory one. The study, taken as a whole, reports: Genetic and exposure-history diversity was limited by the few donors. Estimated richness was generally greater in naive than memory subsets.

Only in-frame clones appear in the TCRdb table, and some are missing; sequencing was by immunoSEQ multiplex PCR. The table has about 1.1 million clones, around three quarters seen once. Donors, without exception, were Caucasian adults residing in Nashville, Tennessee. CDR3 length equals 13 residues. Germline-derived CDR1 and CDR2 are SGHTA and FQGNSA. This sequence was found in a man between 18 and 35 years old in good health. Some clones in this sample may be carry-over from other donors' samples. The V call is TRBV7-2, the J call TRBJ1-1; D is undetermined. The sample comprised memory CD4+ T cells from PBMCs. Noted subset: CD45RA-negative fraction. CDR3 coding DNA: TGTGCGGCGAGGGTTAGGCTGGGGACTGAAGCTTTCTTT. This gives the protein CAARVRLGTEAFF.